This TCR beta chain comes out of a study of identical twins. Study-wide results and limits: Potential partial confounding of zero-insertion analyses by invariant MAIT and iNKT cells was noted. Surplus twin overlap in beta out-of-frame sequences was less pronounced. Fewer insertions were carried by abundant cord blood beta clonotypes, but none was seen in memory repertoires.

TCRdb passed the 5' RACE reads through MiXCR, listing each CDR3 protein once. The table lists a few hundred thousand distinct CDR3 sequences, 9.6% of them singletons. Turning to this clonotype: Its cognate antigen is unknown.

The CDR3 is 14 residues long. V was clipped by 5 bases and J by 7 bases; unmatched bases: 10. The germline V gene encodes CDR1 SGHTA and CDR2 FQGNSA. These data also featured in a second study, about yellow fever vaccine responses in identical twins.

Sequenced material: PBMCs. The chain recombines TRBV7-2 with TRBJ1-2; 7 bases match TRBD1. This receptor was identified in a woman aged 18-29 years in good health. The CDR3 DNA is TGTGCCAGCAGCCCCCAAGGGGCAGGGGGTGGCTACACCTTC. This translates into CASSPQGAGGGYTF.